One and the same sample provided the 3 T cell receptor beta chains below, sequenced in a study of technical replicates of blood from a handful of donors. This table comes from immunoSEQ multiplex PCR, and its TCRdb copy is limited to in-frame clones, with some not included. The data contain some 50,000 clones, around 94% of them singletons. The sequencing input was T cells isolated from PBMCs. These receptor sequences come from a human donor in good health.

V and J are TRBV6-5 and TRBJ2-3, with D perhaps TRBD2 (5 bases). Between the trimmed V and J ends, which lost 2 bases and 2 bases, there was a span of 11 bases. Per germline, CDR1 MNHEY and CDR2 SVGAGI. This CDR3 spans 15 amino acids. As DNA, the CDR3 is TGTGCCAGCAGTTACAGAGCAGCGGACACAGATACGCAGTATTTT. It codes for CASSYRAADTDTQYF.

The V and J genes are TRBV14 and TRBJ1-6; D remains unclear. The CDR3 covers 14 residues. Germline CDR1 is SGHDN and CDR2 is FVKESK. The V gene lost 3 bases and the J gene lost 9 bases, with 12 bases spanning the gap. This chain's CDR3 is CASSHGGVRSPLHF. The CDR3 nucleotides read TGTGCCAGCAGCCATGGCGGTGTACGTTCACCCCTCCACTTT.

The chain is built from TRBV18 and TRBJ1-6, with D tentatively TRBD1 (5 bases). The germline V gene encodes CDR1 KGHSH and CDR2 LQKENI. V was clipped by 5 bases and J by 7 bases, with 9 bases between them. This CDR3 region has 13 residues. The CDR3 region has the DNA TGTGCCAGCTCATCTGGGGGGAATTCACCCCTCCACTTT. Amino acids: CASSSGGNSPLHF.